This T cell receptor (beta chain) derives from a study of long-term antiretroviral therapy in people with HIV. Study observations and caveats: Drawn between about 2004 and 2017, the blood was possibly obtained under older ART regimens. The data indicate that diversity increased after ART but remained below transplant donor controls.

Runs used v3.0 of the immunoSEQ assay and were done at survey level. Repertoires were generated with immunoSEQ multiplex PCR, while TCRdb's copy carries only in-frame clones and drops some. The data show tens of thousands of clones, approximately 80% seen once. The CDR3 is made up of 14 amino acids. CDR1 and CDR2 (germline): LNHDA, SQIVND (reference sequence). Trimming stripped 6 bases from V and 4 bases from J, with 12 bases between. A remark on this clone: Its specificity is unknown.

This TCR came from a woman aged 30 to 39 with HIV. This chain uses TRBV19 with TRBJ2-2; D is ambiguous. Sample: unsorted PBMCs, taken 1.1 years before starting antiretroviral therapy. CDR3 in amino acids: CASRGGLSTGELFF. The CDR3, as DNA: TGTGCCAGTAGAGGCGGTCTATCCACCGGGGAGCTGTTTTTT.